The following is a TCR beta chain sequence with its context. This specimen comes from a study of OX40 agonist ivuxolimab in advanced cancers. Sequencing was performed with immunoSEQ multiplex PCR; in TCRdb, only in-frame clones are kept and a portion is missing. The table lists about 86,000 clones, under 95% of them singletons, with 8.7% in the top ten. The J segment lost 5 bases and the V segment lost 3 bases, leaving 7 bases of the junction unmatched. Germline CDR1 reads KGHSH; CDR2 reads LQKENI. This CDR3 contains 16 residues. This TCR was sampled from an adult with an advanced solid tumor such as melanoma, head and neck, liver or kidney cancer. Sample: CD4+ or CD8+ T cells sorted from blood, taken in a trial of the OX40 agonist ivuxolimab. The chain links TRBV18 to TRBJ1-4; 9 nucleotides line up with TRBD1. The CDR3 DNA follows: TGTGCCAGCTCACCGCAAACAGGGGGCATCAATGAAAAACTGTTTTTT. This gives the protein CASSPQTGGINEKLFF.